The 29 T cell receptor beta chains below come from one sample, sequenced in a study of blood T cell repertoires in COVID-19 (dated by TCRdb to 2020 to 2022). Libraries were constructed by the immunoSEQ multiplex PCR assay. The clones in this table, taken by TCRdb from immuneACCESS, are in-frame only. Not every clone is retained; where verified, under half of the shortfall comes from an unresolved V gene, and the cause of the rest is unknown. The sample includes fewer than 300,000 clones, with over 65% observed a single time. About 3.5% of the sample comes from the top ten. Specimen: peripheral blood. The receptors shown here come from a woman older than 75 with acute or convalescent COVID-19.

The V call is TRBV18, the J call TRBJ1-2; 7 bases align to TRBD1. Germline lookup yields CDR1 KGHSH and CDR2 LQKENI. The CDR3 runs 14 residues. The V segment lost 3 bases and the J segment 8 bases; nucleotides outside the gene matches: 9. The CDR3 DNA reads as TGTGCCAGCTCACCCGACAGGGAAGGGGGAGGCTACACCTTC. This sequence encodes CASSPDREGGGYTF.

This clone was recorded a few times. The J gene is TRBJ2-7, the V gene TRBV28; 12 nucleotides agree with TRBD1. J was trimmed by 3 bases and V by 6 bases; bases with no gene match: 9. The V gene's germline CDR1 is MDHEN and CDR2 SYDVKM. The CDR3 covers 16 residues. CDR3 coding DNA: TGTGCCAGCAGCCCCGGGGGGACAGGGGGCGTCTACGAGCAGTACTTC. Protein: CASSPGGTGGVYEQYF.

The chain employs TRBV19 and TRBJ2-3, with a possible D match to TRBD2 (5 bases). V lost 6 bases and J 4 bases, leaving 14 bases between the germline ends. This CDR3 region has 14 residues. Germline lookup yields CDR1 LNHDA and CDR2 SQIVND (reference sequence). CDR3 in amino acids: CASREAGIADTQYF. The CDR3 bases are TGTGCCAGTAGAGAAGCCGGGATAGCAGATACGCAGTATTTT.

This clone was seen at least ten times. The V gene is TRBV2, the J gene TRBJ2-7, with 8 bases identical to TRBD1. The CDR3 covers 15 residues. J lost 4 bases, V lost 7 bases, and 12 bases had no gene match. Per the germline V gene, CDR1 is SNHLY and CDR2 is FYNNEI. The CDR3 bases are TGTGCCAGCAATGGCCCCGGGACAGGCCTTTACGAGCAGTACTTC. This encodes CASNGPGTGLYEQYF.

V and J are TRBV10-3 and TRBJ2-2; 9 nucleotides match TRBD1. CDR3 length: 16 residues. Germline CDR1 and CDR2: ENHRY and SYGVKD. Losses at the gene ends were 4 bases for V and 1 base for J; bases not matched to a gene: 4. The CDR3 region has the DNA TGTGCCATCAGTGTTGAGGACAGGGGGAACACCGGGGAGCTGTTTTTT. Protein sequence: CAISVEDRGNTGELFF.

This sequence joins TRBV30 and TRBJ1-5; the D is unclear. The CDR3 is 13 amino acids. Germline CDR1 is GTSNPN and CDR2 is SVGIG (reference sequence). Trimming took off 2 bases at V and 1 base at J, with 6 bases between the two ends. The DNA of the CDR3 is TGTGCCTGGAGTTCCTTAAGCAATCAGCCCCAGCATTTT. Translation: CAWSSLSNQPQHF.

The V and J genes are TRBV6-5 and TRBJ1-4; D is ambiguous. CDR3 length equals 15 residues. Deletions cut 5 bases from V and 8 bases from J, with 18 bases between. In germline, CDR1 is MNHEY, CDR2 SVGAGI. CDR3 coding DNA: TGTGCCAGCAGTATGACGCAGTCTAAGGAGGAAAAACTGTTTTTT. It translates to CASSMTQSKEEKLFF.

The rearrangement links TRBV9 to TRBJ1-2; maybe TRBD1 (5 bases). CDR3 length: 13 amino acids. Trimming took off 0 bases at V and 5 bases at J, with 8 bases between the two ends. Germline V gives CDR1 SGDLS, CDR2 YYNGEE. CDR3 residues: CASSVVPGYGYTF. CDR3 sequence (DNA): TGTGCCAGCAGCGTAGTCCCAGGGTATGGCTACACCTTC.

This chain connects TRBV28 to TRBJ1-6, with D possibly being TRBD1 (6 bases). This CDR3 comprises 15 residues. In germline, CDR1 is MDHEN, CDR2 SYDVKM. Trimming took off 5 bases at V and 6 bases at J, with 14 bases between the two ends. CDR3 in DNA: TGTGCCAGCAGTCCCTCGACAGGCGGTAATTCACCCCTCCACTTT. It yields the protein CASSPSTGGNSPLHF.

The genes are TRBV3-1 (or the pseudogene TRBV3-2) and TRBJ1-2; TRBD1 might be the D (5 bases). Trimming took off 0 bases at V and 4 bases at J, with 12 bases between the two ends. The CDR3 runs to 15 residues. Germline V lookup: CDR1 LGHDT, CDR2 YNNKEL (reference sequence). CDR3 nucleotides: TGTGCCAGCAGCCAAGAAAGTGGGGCAGCCTATGGCTACACCTTC. It codes for CASSQESGAAYGYTF.

The chain employs TRBV7-2 and TRBJ2-2; no clear D gene. The germline gives CDR1 SGHTA, CDR2 FQGNSA. There are 14 residues in the CDR3. Trimming took off 1 base at V and 5 bases at J, with 8 bases between the two ends. CDR3 sequence: CASSLGLRTGELFF. The CDR3 DNA sequence: TGTGCCAGCAGCTTAGGTCTTCGGACCGGGGAGCTGTTTTTT.

The V gene is TRBV9, the J gene TRBJ1-4; TRBD1 matches at 8 bases. Losses at the gene ends were 3 bases for V and 8 bases for J; bases not matched to a gene: 6. Germline CDR1 SGDLS, CDR2 YYNGEE. This CDR3 contains 14 residues. CDR3 region: CASSAVDRAEKLFF. DNA for the CDR3: TGTGCCAGCAGCGCCGTGGACAGGGCAGAAAAACTGTTTTTT.

In DNA form, the CDR3 reads TGCGCCAGCAGCCCCGAACTAGCGGGGGGACAATCTAGCACAGATACGCAGTATTTT. This encodes CASSPELAGGQSSTDTQYF. The chain carries TRBV4-1 and TRBJ2-3; 12 nucleotides match TRBD2. The CDR3 consists of 19 residues. Germline values: CDR1 MGHRA, CDR2 YSYEKL. Unmatched junction bases numbered 11, after V lost 4 bases and J lost 0 bases.

This chain connects TRBV6-5 to TRBJ2-2, with no clear D. Per the germline V gene, CDR1 is MNHEY and CDR2 is SVGAGI. V was shortened by 6 bases and J by 9 bases, with 14 bases between the two germline ends. This CDR3 contains 13 residues. CDR3 sequence: CASSHTKTRELFF. CDR3 sequence (DNA): TGTGCCAGCAGCCACACTAAAACCAGGGAGCTGTTTTTT.

The chain joins TRBV7-9 to TRBJ2-7, with D possibly matching TRBD2 (5 bases). Germline V lookup: CDR1 SEHNR, CDR2 FQNEAQ (reference sequence). This CDR3 has 15 amino acids. V lost 7 bases and J lost 0, with 16 bases in between. The CDR3 region is CASTLMPLDSYEQYF. DNA of the CDR3: TGTGCCAGCACCCTCATGCCACTAGACTCCTACGAGCAGTACTTC. Complete variable domain (other parts from reference TRBV7-9 and TRBJ2-7): DTGVSQNPRHKITKRGQNVTFRCDPISEHNRLYWYRQTLGQGPEFLTYFQNEAQLEKSRLLSDRFSAERPKGSFSTLEIQRTEQGDSAMYLCASTLMPLDSYEQYFGPGTRLTVT.

CDR3 sequence: CASSPFNYGYTF. The CDR3 bases are TGTGCCAGCAGCCCTTTTAACTATGGCTACACCTTC. V usage is TRBV2 and J usage is TRBJ1-2, with D unclear. The CDR3 runs to 12 residues. The germline CDR1 and CDR2 sequences are SNHLY and FYNNEI. Trimming left V 6 bases short and J 1 base short, with 6 bases between.

The rearrangement links TRBV27 to TRBJ2-7, with a tentative D call TRBD1 (6 bases). Germline V gene lookup returns CDR1 MNHEY and CDR2 SMNVEV (reference sequence). Trimming shortened V by 4 bases and J by 6 bases, and 16 bases separated the two germline ends. The CDR3 extends over 14 amino acids. The CDR3 is CASSSRLQGTEQYF. CDR3 nucleotides: TGTGCCAGCAGTTCGAGACTACAGGGAACCGAGCAGTACTTC.

This clone was detected a few times. The chain links TRBV5-1 to TRBJ2-5; 7 nucleotides line up with TRBD2. The V segment lost 4 bases and the J segment 4 bases; nucleotides outside the gene matches: 10. This CDR3 comprises 15 residues. CDR1 SGHRS and CDR2 YFSETQ come from the germline V gene. The CDR3 DNA follows: TGCGCCAGCAGCCTAGCGGATCCCTTGAGAGAGACCCAGTACTTC. Translation gives CASSLADPLRETQYF.

V and J are TRBV6-6 and TRBJ1-2; tentative D call: TRBD1 (5 bases). The CDR3 is 15 amino acids. Trimming left V 4 bases short and J 0 bases short, with 12 bases between. The germline gives CDR1 MNHNY, CDR2 SVGAGI (reference sequence). Here the CDR3 reads CASSSAGRSNYGYTF. In DNA form, the CDR3 reads TGTGCCAGCAGTTCCGCGGGACGGTCTAACTATGGCTACACCTTC.

This sequence joins TRBV6-6 and TRBJ1-3; D uncertain. The CDR3 has 11 amino acids. The V and J ends lost 8 bases and 4 bases respectively, with 6 bases between them. CDR1 is MNHNY and CDR2 is SVGAGI in the germline V gene (reference sequence). The CDR3 loop reads CASGEGNTIYF. CDR3 sequence (DNA): TGTGCCAGCGGAGAAGGAAACACCATATATTTT.

This clone has only a few counts. The chain couples TRBV19 to TRBJ1-1; D possibly corresponds to TRBD1 (5 bases). This CDR3 spans 15 amino acids. The germline V gene encodes CDR1 LNHDA and CDR2 SQIVND (reference sequence). Trimming took 6 bases from V and 1 from J, leaving 15 bases between them. For the CDR3, the DNA is TGTGCCAGTAGCCCCGGGGGACCGTCGAACACTGAAGCTTTCTTT. Its translation: CASSPGGPSNTEAFF.

This clone was picked up a small number of times. CDR3 sequence reads: CASSISGGLDDEQFF. CDR3 bases: TGTGCCAGTAGTATCTCGGGCGGACTGGACGATGAGCAGTTCTTC. The rearrangement joins TRBV19 to TRBJ2-1, with D perhaps TRBD2 (5 bases). Germline V gene lookup returns CDR1 LNHDA and CDR2 SQIVND (reference sequence). Deletions cut 3 bases from V and 8 bases from J, with 17 bases between. CDR3 length: 15 residues.

The V call is TRBV28, the J call TRBJ1-5, with D tentatively TRBD1 (6 bases). Trimming shortened V by 0 bases and J by 4 bases, and 13 bases separated the two germline ends. The CDR3 extends over 16 amino acids. Germline V CDR1 and CDR2: MDHEN, SYDVKM. The CDR3: CASSLWGRGGNQPQHF. The CDR3 DNA reads TGTGCCAGCAGTTTATGGGGCAGGGGTGGAAATCAGCCCCAGCATTTT. The full variable domain, its missing parts supplied by reference TRBV28 and TRBJ1-5, is DVKVTQSSRYLVKRTGEKVFLECVQDMDHENMFWYRQDPGLGLRLIYFSYDVKMKEKGDIPEGYSVSREKKERFSLILESASTNQTSMYLCASSLWGRGGNQPQHFGDGTRLSIL.

The chain couples TRBV6-2 or TRBV6-3 to TRBJ1-1, with D maybe TRBD1 (6 bases). Germline V CDR1 and CDR2: MNHEY, SVGEGT. V dropped 6 bases and J dropped 5 bases, with 16 bases sitting between them. The CDR3 covers 14 residues. DNA for the CDR3: TGTGCCAGCAGCCGTACCCAGAGGGGGACTGAAGCTTTCTTT. Residues: CASSRTQRGTEAFF.

This clone was counted once. The chain combines TRBV28 with TRBJ1-2; TRBD1 aligns across 10 bases. This CDR3 has 14 amino acids. V shed 5 bases and J 4 bases; nucleotides not matched to a gene: 4. Germline loops: CDR1 MDHEN, CDR2 SYDVKM. DNA for the CDR3: TGTGCCAGCAGTCAGACAGGGGGCGTCTATGGCTACACCTTC. Protein: CASSQTGGVYGYTF.

This chain uses TRBV27 with TRBJ1-2; unclear D gene. With 2 bases removed from V and 5 bases from J, the gap between germline ends came to 9 bases. The length of the CDR3 is 13 residues. Germline values: CDR1 MNHEY, CDR2 SMNVEV (reference sequence). CDR3 nucleotide sequence: TGTGCCAGCAGTTTAACGCCGGAGTATGGCTACACCTTC. This sequence encodes CASSLTPEYGYTF.

The gene calls are TRBV10-3 and TRBJ2-1; the D is unclear. The V gene's germline CDR1 is ENHRY and CDR2 SYGVKD. Between the trimmed V and J ends, which lost 4 bases and 3 bases, there was a span of 13 bases. CDR3 length equals 15 residues. CDR3 bases: TGTGCCATCAGTGTAGGCAGGTCCGGCTACAATGAGCAGTTCTTC. Translated: CAISVGRSGYNEQFF.

V usage is TRBV20-1 and J usage is TRBJ1-5; the D gene is possibly TRBD1 (5 bases). Germline loops: CDR1 DFQATT, CDR2 SNEGSKA (reference sequence). Trimming took off 3 bases at V and 7 bases at J, with 13 bases between the two ends. The CDR3 is 13 residues long. The CDR3 protein is CSASGRVRQPQHF. As DNA, the CDR3 is TGCAGTGCTAGTGGCAGGGTAAGACAGCCCCAGCATTTT.

The chain couples TRBV27 to TRBJ1-5; perhaps TRBD1 as D (6 bases). Germline assignment: CDR1 MNHEY and CDR2 SMNVEV (reference sequence). The V gene lost 7 bases and the J gene lost 6 bases, with 25 bases spanning the gap. The CDR3 runs to 17 residues. The DNA for the CDR3 is TGTGCCAGCAAACCCACGGCGGGGGGGCAAGTGGGTCAGCCCCAGCATTTT. Amino acids: CASKPTAGGQVGQPQHF.